Listed here are 5 T cell receptor beta chains from one sample, sequenced in a study of T cell responses to AZD1222 COVID-19 vaccine. The table came from immunoSEQ multiplex PCR; TCRdb's copy has only in-frame clones and leaves some out. The sample contains about 85,000 clones, about nine tenths of which appear only once. Sequences were derived from peripheral blood, sampled on day 0 of AZD1222 vaccination. These receptors all come from an adult in good health.

This clone was found a few times. This chain connects TRBV11-3 to TRBJ2-2; D ambiguous. Trimming removed 2 bases at V and 7 bases at J, with 8 bases between. Germline loops: CDR1 SGHNT, CDR2 YENEEA. CDR3 length: 13 amino acids. CDR3 DNA sequence: TGTGCCAGCAGCTTAAGGGCGGACGGGGAGCTGTTTTTT. It codes for CASSLRADGELFF.

This chain connects TRBV6-4 to TRBJ2-2, with D hard to call. The CDR3 sequence is 13 residues long. Germline CDR1 is MRHNA and CDR2 is SNTAGT. The V and J ends lost 4 bases and 1 base respectively, with 4 bases between them. CDR3 residues: CASSGQNTGELFF. CDR3 in DNA: TGTGCCAGCAGTGGTCAGAACACCGGGGAGCTGTTTTTT.

The chain links TRBV10-3 to TRBJ2-1, with 9 bases that match TRBD2. The CDR3 has 15 residues. Germline assignment: CDR1 ENHRY and CDR2 SYGVKD. V shed 10 bases, J shed 7 bases, and the junction held 14 bases outside the gene matches. The chain's CDR3 is CATQDSSGRGNEQFF. DNA for the CDR3: TGTGCCACCCAGGACAGTAGCGGGAGAGGAAATGAGCAGTTCTTC.

The chain combines TRBV6-6 with TRBJ2-7; 9 positions match TRBD1. V was pared by 5 bases and J by 4 bases, with 15 bases of the junction left unmatched. CDR1 MNHNY and CDR2 SVGAGI come from the germline V gene (reference sequence). The CDR3 extends over 17 amino acids. CDR3 DNA: TGTGCCAGCAGTCAGACTTCCCCGGGACAGGGTCTTTACGAGCAGTACTTC. This encodes CASSQTSPGQGLYEQYF.

This rearrangement joins TRBV30 to TRBJ1-4; D perhaps matches TRBD1 (5 bases). The CDR3 consists of 14 residues. Germline V CDR1 and CDR2: GTSNPN, SVGIG (reference sequence). V lost 1 base to trimming and J lost 5 bases, with 11 bases between them. The CDR3 reads CAWSGRQTNEKLFF. DNA of the CDR3: TGTGCCTGGAGTGGAAGACAGACAAATGAAAAACTGTTTTTT.